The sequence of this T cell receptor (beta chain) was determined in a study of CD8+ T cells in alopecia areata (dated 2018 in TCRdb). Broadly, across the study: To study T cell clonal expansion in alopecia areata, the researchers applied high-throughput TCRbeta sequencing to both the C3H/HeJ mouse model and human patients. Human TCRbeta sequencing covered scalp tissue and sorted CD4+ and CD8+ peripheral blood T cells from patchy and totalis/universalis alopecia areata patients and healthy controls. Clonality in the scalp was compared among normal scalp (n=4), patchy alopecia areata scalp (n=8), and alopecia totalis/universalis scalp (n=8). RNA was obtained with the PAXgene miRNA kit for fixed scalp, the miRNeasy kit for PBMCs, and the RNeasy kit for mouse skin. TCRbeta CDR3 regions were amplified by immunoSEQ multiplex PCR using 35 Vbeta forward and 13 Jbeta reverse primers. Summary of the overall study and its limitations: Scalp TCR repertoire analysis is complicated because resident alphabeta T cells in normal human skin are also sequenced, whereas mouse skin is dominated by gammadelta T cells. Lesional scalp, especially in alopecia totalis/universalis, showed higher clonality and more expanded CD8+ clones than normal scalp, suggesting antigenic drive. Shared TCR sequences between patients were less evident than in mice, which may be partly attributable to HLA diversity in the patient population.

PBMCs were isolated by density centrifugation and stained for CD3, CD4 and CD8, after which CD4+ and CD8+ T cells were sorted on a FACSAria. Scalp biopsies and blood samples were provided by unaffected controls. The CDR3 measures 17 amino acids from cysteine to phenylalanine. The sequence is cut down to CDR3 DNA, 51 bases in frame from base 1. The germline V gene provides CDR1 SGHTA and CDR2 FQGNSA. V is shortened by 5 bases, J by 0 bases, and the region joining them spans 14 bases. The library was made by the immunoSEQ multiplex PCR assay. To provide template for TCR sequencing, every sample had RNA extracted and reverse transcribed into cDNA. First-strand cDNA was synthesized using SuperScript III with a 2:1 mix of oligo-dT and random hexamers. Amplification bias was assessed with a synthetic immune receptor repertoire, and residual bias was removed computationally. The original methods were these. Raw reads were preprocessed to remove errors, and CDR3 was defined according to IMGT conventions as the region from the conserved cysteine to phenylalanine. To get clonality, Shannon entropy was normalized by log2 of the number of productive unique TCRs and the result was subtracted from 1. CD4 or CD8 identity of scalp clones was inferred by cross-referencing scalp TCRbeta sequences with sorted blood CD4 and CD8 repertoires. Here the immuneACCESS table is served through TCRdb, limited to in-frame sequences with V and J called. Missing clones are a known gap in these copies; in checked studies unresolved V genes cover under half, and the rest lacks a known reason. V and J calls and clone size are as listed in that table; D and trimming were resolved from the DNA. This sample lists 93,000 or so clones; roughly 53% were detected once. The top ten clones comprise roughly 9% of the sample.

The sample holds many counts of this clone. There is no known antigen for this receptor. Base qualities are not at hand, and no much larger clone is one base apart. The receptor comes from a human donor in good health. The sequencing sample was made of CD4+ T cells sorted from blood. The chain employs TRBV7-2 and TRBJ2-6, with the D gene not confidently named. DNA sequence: TGTGCCAGCAGCCGCAGAACTCCAAACTCTGGGGCCAACGTCCTGACTTTC. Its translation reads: CASSRRTPNSGANVLTF.